Below, 25 T cell receptor beta chains from the same sample are listed, as sequenced in a study of identical twins. MiXCR was run by TCRdb on the 5' RACE reads, yielding one entry per CDR3 protein. The top ten hold around 6.9% of the sample, which has some 300,000 distinct CDR3 sequences, 9% to 15% seen once. These records were also assigned to another study, of yellow fever vaccine responses in identical twins.

The sequenced material came from CD8+ T cells sorted from blood. These receptors were obtained from a woman under 30 in good health.

This clonotype came up a few times. This chain uses TRBV12-3 or TRBV12-4 with TRBJ1-1, with D unresolved. Trimming removed 3 bases at V and 7 bases at J, with 12 bases between. The CDR3 totals 13 residues. CDR3 residues: CASSFTWGSEAFF. The DNA for the CDR3 is TGTGCCAGCAGTTTTACTTGGGGTAGTGAAGCTTTCTTT.

Regarding this clonotype: This could be a read error, since a much larger clone is one nucleotide away. This chain uses TRBV28 with TRBJ2-7, with D perhaps being TRBD1 or TRBD2 (7 bases each). V lost 5 bases, J lost 2 bases, and 13 bases lay in between. In germline, CDR1 is MDHEN, CDR2 SYDVKM. The CDR3 has 14 amino acids. The CDR3 here is CASSKTGRAYEQYF. CDR3 DNA sequence: TGTGCCAGCAGTAAGACAGGGAGGGCCTACGAGCAGTACTTC.

The chain is built from TRBV6-1 and TRBJ1-4; D gene unclear. The CDR3 runs to 14 residues. V lost 6 bases, J lost 7 bases, and 15 bases lay in between. From germline, CDR1 is MNHNS and CDR2 SASEGT. CDR3 nucleotide sequence: TGTGCCAGCAGACCCCCCGGGCTAAGTGAAAAACTGTTTTTT. Amino acid sequence: CASRPPGLSEKLFF.

This clonotype was observed a handful of times. The chain recombines TRBV2 with TRBJ2-2, with 10 bases lining up with TRBD2. The CDR3 has 15 residues. The V gene's germline CDR1 is SNHLY and CDR2 FYNNEI. V shed 7 bases and J 4 bases; nucleotides not matched to a gene: 6. The CDR3 sequence is CASIGAGGSTGELFF. Here the CDR3 DNA reads TGTGCCAGCATCGGAGCGGGGGGGAGCACCGGGGAGCTGTTTTTT.

This clonotype occurred many times. V is TRBV4-1 and J is TRBJ2-1; D is unresolved. Per the germline V gene, CDR1 is MGHRA and CDR2 is YSYEKL. V dropped 0 bases and J dropped 7 bases, with 7 bases sitting between them. CDR3 length: 13 amino acids. In DNA form, the CDR3 reads TGCGCCAGCAGCCAAGAGGGTGGGAATGAGCAGTTCTTC. Translated, it gives CASSQEGGNEQFF.

CDR3 in DNA: TGTGCCAGCAGCTTGGACCCACCGGGCACCGGGGAGCTGTTTTTT. It encodes CASSLDPPGTGELFF. This sequence joins TRBV11-3 and TRBJ2-2; D gene unclear. The CDR3 has 15 amino acids. V was clipped by 3 bases and J by 4 bases, with 12 bases between them. Looked up from germline, CDR1 is SGHNT and CDR2 is YENEEA.

V usage is TRBV7-9 and J usage is TRBJ2-2; D unresolved. V was clipped by 10 bases and J by 2 bases, with 2 bases between them. Germline V lookup: CDR1 SEHNR, CDR2 FQNEAQ (reference sequence). This CDR3 contains 10 residues. Written as DNA, the CDR3 is TGTGCCACCAACACCGGGGAGCTGTTTTTT. It is translated as CATNTGELFF.

This clonotype was seen more than once but under ten times. The chain joins TRBV21-1 to TRBJ2-4; the listed D gene, TRBD1, was not tested against the DNA. TRBV21-1 is assigned pseudogene status. This CDR3 is 15 amino acids long. The CDR3 nucleotides read TGTGCCAGCAGCCGCCGTCGGACAGGGCGAGCCATTCAGTACTTC. Protein product: CASSRRRTGRAIQYF.

This clonotype was seen at least ten times. The chain has TRBV24-1 and TRBJ2-7; D might be TRBD1 or TRBD2, each matching 5 bases. The CDR3 consists of 16 residues. CDR1 is KGHDR, CDR2 SFDVKD, per germline. Trimming cost V 4 bases and J 2 bases, with 17 bases left between them. This CDR3 reads CATSDATGTGPYEQYF. DNA for the CDR3: TGTGCCACCAGTGACGCCACCGGGACGGGACCCTACGAGCAGTACTTC.

The table lists this clonotype with a few counts. The CDR3 protein is CASSSRGGDAGELFF. In DNA form, the CDR3 reads TGTGCCAGCAGCTCGCGGGGAGGCGATGCCGGGGAGCTGTTTTTT. The rearrangement links TRBV7-9 to TRBJ2-2; TRBD2 might be the D (6 bases). There are 15 residues in the CDR3. Germline CDR1 reads SEHNR; CDR2 reads FQNEAQ (reference sequence). Deletions cut 4 bases from V and 6 bases from J, with 15 bases between.

The chain uses TRBV5-5 and TRBJ1-2, with D perhaps matching TRBD1 (5 bases). CDR1 is SGHKS and CDR2 is YYEKEE in the germline V gene (reference sequence). This CDR3 is 15 amino acids long. The V and J ends lost 0 bases and 4 bases respectively, with 13 bases between them. The CDR3 spells CASSLVVGAGYGYTF. The CDR3 DNA reads TGTGCCAGCAGCTTGGTAGTAGGGGCCGGCTATGGCTACACCTTC.

This clonotype was found a few times. V usage is TRBV5-1 and J usage is TRBJ2-7; TRBD2 is a possible D gene (6 bases). Trimming took 4 bases from V and 3 from J, leaving 20 bases between them. This CDR3 has 16 amino acids. CDR1 and CDR2 from the germline V gene are SGHRS and YFSETQ. CDR3 in amino acids: CASSPHSSVGGYEQYF. The CDR3 DNA is TGCGCCAGCAGCCCTCATTCTAGCGTCGGGGGCTACGAGCAGTACTTC.

There are a few counts of this clonotype. The V call is TRBV7-9, the J call TRBJ2-4; weak D call: TRBD1 (5 bases). The V end was cut by 3 bases, the J end by 2 bases, with 14 bases between. Germline CDR1 and CDR2: SEHNR and FQNEAQ (reference sequence). This CDR3 comprises 16 residues. The CDR3 bases are TGTGCCAGCAGCTTCCCGGGCAAGGGGCCCAAAAACATTCAGTACTTC. Translation: CASSFPGKGPKNIQYF.

The chain couples TRBV29-1 to TRBJ2-2; D gene uncertain. CDR3 size: 13 residues. Germline V gives CDR1 SQVTM, CDR2 ANQGSEA. Trimming shortened V by 5 bases and J by 5 bases, and 12 bases separated the two germline ends. The CDR3 is CSVKSLITGELFF. The CDR3 coding sequence is TGCAGCGTTAAAAGCCTCATTACCGGGGAGCTGTTTTTT.

In DNA form, the CDR3 reads TGTGCCAGTTCCGAGAGGAACACTGAAGCTTTCTTT. This sequence encodes CASSERNTEAFF. V is TRBV5-8 and J is TRBJ1-1; D gene ambiguous. Trimming left V 8 bases short and J 1 base short, with 9 bases between. This CDR3 spans 12 amino acids. Germline V gene sequence: CDR1 SGHTS, CDR2 YDEGEE.

In its sample, this clonotype was seen a few times. One end of the junction does not line up with germline, which may come from a read error. The genes are TRBV12-3 or TRBV12-4 and TRBJ1-1; D uncertain. This CDR3 is 12 amino acids long. This CDR3 is CASGLVNTEAFF. In DNA form, the CDR3 reads TGTGCCAGCGGTTTGGTGAACACTGAAGCTTTCTTT.

This clonotype was seen at least ten times. The chain recombines TRBV5-1 with TRBJ2-7; D remains ambiguous. Per germline, CDR1 SGHRS and CDR2 YFSETQ. The ends were cut back, 1 base at V and 4 bases at J, with 12 bases in the middle. The CDR3 consists of 14 residues. CDR3 protein: CASSLWGTDYEQYF. The CDR3 DNA reads TGCGCCAGCAGCTTGTGGGGTACCGATTACGAGCAGTACTTC. Full variable domain (rest looked up from reference TRBV5-1 and TRBJ2-7): KAGVTQTPRYLIKTRGQQVTLSCSPISGHRSVSWYQQTPGQGLQFLFEYFSETQRNKGNFPGRFSGRQFSNSRSEMNVSTLELGDSALYLCASSLWGTDYEQYFGPGTRLTVT.

This clonotype has just a few counts. The chain combines TRBV28 with TRBJ2-7; TRBD2 agrees at 15 bases. Germline loops: CDR1 MDHEN, CDR2 SYDVKM. J was trimmed by 4 bases and V by 10 bases; bases with no gene match: 8. The CDR3 loop spans 15 amino acids. The CDR3: CATRTGTSGGYEQYV. The CDR3 DNA is TGTGCCACCAGAACCGGGACTAGCGGGGGGTACGAGCAGTACGTC.

This clonotype was seen many times. J is TRBJ2-1 and V is TRBV15; perhaps TRBD1 as D (5 bases). V was clipped by 0 bases and J by 6 bases, with 12 bases between them. CDR3 length equals 15 residues. CDR1 and CDR2 from the germline V gene are LNHNV and YYDKDF (reference sequence). This CDR3 is CATSRELLGVNEQFF. The CDR3, as DNA: TGTGCCACCAGCAGAGAACTCTTAGGGGTCAATGAGCAGTTCTTC.

This chain joins TRBV28 and TRBJ2-7; 8 bases map to TRBD2. The germline CDR1 and CDR2 sequences are MDHEN and SYDVKM. The CDR3 covers 12 residues. V lost 6 bases and J lost 9; bases outside the gene matches: 7. The CDR3 DNA reads TGTGCCAGCAGCGGGGGGGGTCTAGGGCAGTACGTC. Translating gives CASSGGGLGQYV.

This clonotype was seen ten or more times. The chain links TRBV29-1 to TRBJ2-5; TRBD2 matches 13 bases. CDR3 size: 15 residues. Losses at the gene ends were 2 bases for V and 5 bases for J; bases not matched to a gene: 5. Per the germline V gene, CDR1 is SQVTM and CDR2 is ANQGSEA. CDR3 bases: TGCAGCGTTGAAACTAGCGGGAGGGCTTTGGAGACCCAGTACTTC. It specifies CSVETSGRALETQYF. The full variable domain, rest sourced from reference TRBV29-1 and TRBJ2-5, is SAVISQKPSRDICQRGTSLTIQCQVDSQVTMMFWYRQQPGQSLTLIATANQGSEATYESGFVIDKFPISRPNLTFSTLTVSNMSPEDSSIYLCSVETSGRALETQYFGPGTRLLVL.

This clonotype occurred many times. V usage is TRBV12-3 or TRBV12-4 and J usage is TRBJ2-2; TRBD2 is a possible D gene (7 bases). The CDR3 loop spans 14 amino acids. The V and J ends lost 6 bases and 5 bases respectively, with 13 bases between them. The CDR3 is CASSVGGATGELFF. As DNA, the CDR3 is TGTGCCAGCAGCGTGGGGGGGGCAACCGGGGAGCTGTTTTTT.

This clonotype was detected ten times or more. V gene TRBV29-1 combines with J gene TRBJ2-3; TRBD1 matches at 10 bases. The germline V gene encodes CDR1 SQVTM and CDR2 ANQGSEA. V lost 7 bases, J lost 1 base, and 8 bases stayed unmatched. The CDR3 consists of 15 residues. CDR3 nucleotide sequence: TGCAGCGGAGAAACCGGGACAGGGGGCACAGATACGCAGTATTTT. Protein product: CSGETGTGGTDTQYF.

This clonotype appeared a few times. This chain uses TRBV7-9 with TRBJ2-1, with D uncertain. The germline V gene has CDR1 SEHNR and CDR2 FQNEAQ (reference sequence). Trimming cost V 6 bases and J 12 bases, with 15 bases left between them. This CDR3 region has 12 residues. The CDR3 nucleotides read TGTGCCAGCAGTGCACCGAAGGTTGGGCAGTTCTTC. This codes for CASSAPKVGQFF.

In this sample, this clonotype turned up a few times. The gene calls are TRBV27 and TRBJ2-3, with D unclear. Per the germline V gene, CDR1 is MNHEY and CDR2 is SMNVEV (reference sequence). V was shortened by 5 bases and J by 0 bases, with 15 bases between the two germline ends. The CDR3 extends over 16 amino acids. As DNA, the CDR3 is TGTGCCAGCAGTCCAACCCAAGGGCCTAGCACAGATACGCAGTATTTT. As protein: CASSPTQGPSTDTQYF.